This is a list of T cell receptor beta chains from one sample in a study of human T cells and chemical hapten exposure. TCRdb ran MiXCR on the 5' RACE reads and lists one entry per CDR3 protein. The table shows about 140,000 distinct CDR3 sequences, with 4.1% occurring only once. These receptors were taken from a female donor in good health. Each CDR3 is given with its conserved first and last residue. A D gene is named only where the DNA matches it firmly. For some rows the clone size is stated as once, few or many, or as a class when expanded; others skip it.

>TRBV25-1|many|TRBJ2-1|.
TGTGCCAGCAGTGAATTCCTCGACGATAGTGAGCAGTTCTTC
CASSEFLDDSEQFF
>TRBV3-1|many|TRBJ2-5|.
TGTGCCAGCAGCCAAGGGGGCTTCGAGACCCAGTACTTC
CASSQGGFETQYF
>TRBV7-2|many|TRBJ1-5|.
TGTGCCAGCAGCTTAGGGCGTATCACCCAGCCCCAGCATTTT
CASSLGRITQPQHF
>TRBV20-1|many|TRBJ1-4|TRBD1
TGCAGTGCTAGAGACGGACAGGCGGGATATAAACTGTTTTTT
CSARDGQAGYKLFF
>TRBV3-1|.|TRBJ2-1|.
TGTGCCAGCAGCCAAGATGCGAGTCTGGATGAGCAGTTCTTC
CASSQDASLDEQFF
>TRBV6-6|many|TRBJ1-1|TRBD1
TGTGCCAGCAGTTACTCCCGGGACAGGGGTCACACTGAAGCTTTCTTT
CASSYSRDRGHTEAFF
>TRBV5-6|many|TRBJ2-2|TRBD1
TGTGCCAGCAGCTTAGGGACAGAAATTAACACCGGGGAGCTGTTTTTT
CASSLGTEINTGELFF
>TRBV20-1|many|TRBJ1-2|.
TGCAGTGCAAGCAGGGTGGCTGTCGATGGCTACACCTTC
CSASRVAVDGYTF
>TRBV6-5|.|TRBJ2-2|TRBD2
TGTGCCAGCACCGGAACTAGCGTCAAAAACACCGGGGAGCTGTTTTTT
CASTGTSVKNTGELFF
>TRBV11-2|few|TRBJ1-1|.
TGTGCCAGCAGCTTAGAGAGAGGGAACACTGAAGCTTTCTTT
CASSLERGNTEAFF
>TRBV5-6|many|TRBJ1-3|.
TGTGCCAGCAGCCCAATGGGACCGCTCTCTGGAAACACCATATATTTT
CASSPMGPLSGNTIYF
>TRBV7-9|few|TRBJ1-1|TRBD1
TGTGCCAGCAGCTTAACAGGGGGTAGTAGTGAAGCTTTCTTT
CASSLTGGSSEAFF
>TRBV24-1|many|TRBJ1-2|.
TGTGCCACCAGTGATGGACAGCGAAATGGCTACACCTTC
CATSDGQRNGYTF
>TRBV4-3|.|TRBJ2-1|.
TGCGCCAGCAGCCAAGATCGTGGGGTTGCCTACAATGAGCAGTTCTTC
CASSQDRGVAYNEQFF
>TRBV11-2|many|TRBJ1-1|.
TGTGCCAGCAGCCCGAGCTACACTGAAGCTTTCTTT
CASSPSYTEAFF
>TRBV6-5|many|TRBJ2-5|.
TGTGCCAGCAGTTACCAAGAGACCCAGTACTTC
CASSYQETQYF
>TRBV7-9|few|TRBJ2-3|TRBD2
TGTGCCAGCAGCCCTACTAGCGCGGCAGATACGCAGTATTTT
CASSPTSAADTQYF
>TRBV15|many|TRBJ1-1|.
TGTGCCACCAGCAGAGATTTGAGGAACACTGAAGCTTTCTTT
CATSRDLRNTEAFF
>TRBV5-6|many|TRBJ2-3|TRBD1
TGTGCCAGCAGCTTGCGACAGGGTCTCTTGGATACGCAGTATTTT
CASSLRQGLLDTQYF
>TRBV6-6|many|TRBJ1-5|TRBD1
TGTGCCAGCGCCCCGGGACAGTACAATCAGCCCCAGCATTTT
CASAPGQYNQPQHF
>TRBV7-9|many|TRBJ1-2|.
TGTGCCAGCAGCTTAGAGGAGAGGAGTTGGTATTTGGGCTATGGCTACACCTTC
CASSLEERSWYLGYGYTF
>TRBV2|.|TRBJ1-5|.
TGTGCCAGCCGGCGTACAGTCAACTGGAACAATAGCAATCAGCCCCAGCATTTT
CASRRTVNWNNSNQPQHF
>TRBV6-5|many|TRBJ2-7|.
TGTGCCAGCAGTTCCCCGGGACAACCTCACTACGAGCAGTACTTC
CASSSPGQPHYEQYF
>TRBV12-3/TRBV12-4|many|TRBJ1-6|.
TGTGCCAGCAGCTCAGGGGTGATGTATTCACCCCTCCACTTT
CASSSGVMYSPLHF
>TRBV20-1|many|TRBJ2-7|.
TGCAGTGCTAGTGCCACCGTGACGTTAGGTGACTACGAGCAGTACTTC
CSASATVTLGDYEQYF
>TRBV12-5|.|TRBJ1-5|TRBD1
TGTGCTAGTGGTTTGGTACTTTGGACAGGGCTCAATCAGCCCCAGCATTTT
CASGLVLWTGLNQPQHF
>TRBV20-1|many|TRBJ1-1|.
TGCAGTGCTAGATTGCCCCCACCACGGACTGAAGCTTTCTTT
CSARLPPPRTEAFF
>TRBV3-1|few|TRBJ2-1|TRBD1
TGTGCCAGCAGCCAAGGGCAGGGGGTCAATGAGCAGTTCTTC
CASSQGQGVNEQFF
>TRBV7-2|many|TRBJ1-5|.
TGTGCCAGCAGCTTATGGGGGGACAATCAGCCCCAGCATTTT
CASSLWGDNQPQHF
>TRBV5-1|many|TRBJ2-7|TRBD2
TGCGCCAGCAGCTCAGGACTAGCGGAGGTCTACGAGCAGTACTTC
CASSSGLAEVYEQYF
>TRBV2|many|TRBJ2-3|.
TGTGCCAGCAGTGATCAGGGAGGCGCAGATACGCAGTATTTT
CASSDQGGADTQYF
>TRBV10-3|many|TRBJ1-1|.
TGTGCCATCAGTGAAGGGGGGGCTGAAGCTTTCTTT
CAISEGGAEAFF
>TRBV4-3|many|TRBJ2-1|.
TGCGCCAGCAGCCAAGGCAGGGAGGCTTACAATGAGCAGTTCTTC
CASSQGREAYNEQFF
>TRBV11-2|many|TRBJ2-1|.
TGTGCCAGCAGCTTAGAAGAGGGGCGGGGCCGGGTGATTGGAAGCTCCTACAATGAGCAGTTCTTC
CASSLEEGRGRVIGSSYNEQFF
>TRBV11-3|many|TRBJ2-2|.
TGTGCCAGCAGCTTCTTGACGGGGACCGGGGAGCTGTTTTTT
CASSFLTGTGELFF
>TRBV18|many|TRBJ2-7|.
TGTGCCAGCTCACCGCCCGTTGCCACCACCTACGAGCAGTACTTC
CASSPPVATTYEQYF